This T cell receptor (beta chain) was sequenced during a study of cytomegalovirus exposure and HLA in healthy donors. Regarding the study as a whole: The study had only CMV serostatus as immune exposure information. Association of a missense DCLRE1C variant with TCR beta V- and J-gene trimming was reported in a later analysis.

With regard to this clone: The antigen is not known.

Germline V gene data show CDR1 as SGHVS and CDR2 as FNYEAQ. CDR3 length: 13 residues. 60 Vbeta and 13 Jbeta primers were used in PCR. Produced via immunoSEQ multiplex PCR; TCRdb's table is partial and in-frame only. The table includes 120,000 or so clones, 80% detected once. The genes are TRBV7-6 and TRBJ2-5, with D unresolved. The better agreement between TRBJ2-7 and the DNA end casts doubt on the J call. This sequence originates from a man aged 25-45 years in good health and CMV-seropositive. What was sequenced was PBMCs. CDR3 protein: CASSLSETYEQYF. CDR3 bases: TGTGCCAGCAGCTTAAGTGAAACCTACGAGCAGTACTTC.